These T cell receptor beta chains were read from a single sample in a study of OX40 agonist ivuxolimab in advanced cancers. Profiling relied on immunoSEQ multiplex PCR, and the TCRdb table lists in-frame clones only, not all of them. The sample includes some 44,000 clones, about four fifths of them seen just once. Sequences were derived from CD4+ or CD8+ T cells sorted from blood, sampled in a trial of the OX40 agonist ivuxolimab. These receptors were collected from an adult with an advanced solid tumor such as melanoma, head and neck, liver or kidney cancer. Each CDR3 is given with its conserved first and last residue. Fields, in order: J gene, D gene, clone size, V gene, CDR3 protein, CDR3 DNA. D genes are given only for firm matches. Size tells how often a clone was seen (once, few, many) or the class of an expanded clone, and some rows leave it out.

j_call: TRBJ1-2
d_call: NA
clone_size: NA
v_call: TRBV19
cdr3_aa: CASSYTVNYGYTF
cdr3_nt: TGTGCCAGTAGTTATACGGTGAACTATGGCTACACCTTC

j_call: TRBJ2-4
d_call: NA
clone_size: NA
v_call: TRBV21-1
cdr3_aa: CASSPMGGDFAKNIQYF
cdr3_nt: TGTGCCAGCAGCCCAATGGGGGGGGACTTCGCCAAAAACATTCAGTACTTC

j_call: TRBJ2-2
d_call: NA
clone_size: NA
v_call: TRBV30
cdr3_aa: CAWRLGALGELFF
cdr3_nt: TGTGCCTGGAGGCTGGGGGCGTTGGGGGAGCTGTTTTTT

j_call: TRBJ2-7
d_call: NA
clone_size: medium-sized
v_call: TRBV10-3
cdr3_aa: CAISPDYEQYF
cdr3_nt: TGTGCCATCAGTCCGGACTACGAGCAGTACTTC

j_call: TRBJ2-2
d_call: NA
clone_size: NA
v_call: TRBV14
cdr3_aa: CASSQSGYTGELFF
cdr3_nt: TGTGCCAGCAGTCAGAGCGGGTACACCGGGGAGCTGTTTTTT

j_call: TRBJ2-7
d_call: TRBD2
clone_size: few
v_call: TRBV5-5
cdr3_aa: CASSLAAGDAYEQYF
cdr3_nt: TGTGCCAGCAGCTTGGCGGCGGGAGACGCCTACGAGCAGTACTTC

j_call: TRBJ1-2
d_call: NA
clone_size: NA
v_call: TRBV7-2
cdr3_aa: CASSLGRDYGYTF
cdr3_nt: TGTGCCAGCAGCTTGGGGAGGGACTATGGCTACACCTTC

j_call: TRBJ2-2
d_call: NA
clone_size: large
v_call: TRBV6-5
cdr3_aa: CVVERDTGELFF
cdr3_nt: TGTGTAGTCGAGAGGGACACCGGGGAGCTGTTTTTT

j_call: TRBJ1-5
d_call: TRBD1
clone_size: few
v_call: TRBV19
cdr3_aa: CASSTPLGTGNQPQHF
cdr3_nt: TGTGCCAGTAGTACTCCCCTCGGGACAGGGAATCAGCCCCAGCATTTT

j_call: TRBJ1-5
d_call: NA
clone_size: NA
v_call: TRBV28
cdr3_aa: CASSFPRQSNQPQHF
cdr3_nt: TGTGCCAGCAGTTTCCCCAGGCAGAGCAATCAGCCCCAGCATTTT

j_call: TRBJ2-3
d_call: TRBD2
clone_size: once
v_call: TRBV19
cdr3_aa: CASSPERGSTDTQYF
cdr3_nt: TGTGCCAGTAGTCCGGAGCGGGGAAGCACAGATACGCAGTATTTT

j_call: TRBJ1-1
d_call: TRBD1
clone_size: NA
v_call: TRBV5-1
cdr3_aa: CASSPLQGTYTEAFF
cdr3_nt: TGCGCCAGCAGCCCCCTACAGGGGACCTACACTGAAGCTTTCTTT

j_call: TRBJ1-2
d_call: TRBD1
clone_size: NA
v_call: TRBV28
cdr3_aa: CASSLGDRVHGYTF
cdr3_nt: TGTGCCAGCAGTTTGGGTGACAGGGTCCATGGCTACACCTTC

j_call: TRBJ2-3
d_call: NA
clone_size: NA
v_call: TRBV20-1
cdr3_aa: CSASTDTQYF
cdr3_nt: TGCAGTGCTAGTACAGATACGCAGTATTTT

j_call: TRBJ1-1
d_call: NA
clone_size: few
v_call: TRBV7-2
cdr3_aa: CASSLGPARVSTEAFF
cdr3_nt: TGTGCCAGCAGCTTAGGCCCCGCTAGGGTGAGCACTGAAGCTTTCTTT

j_call: TRBJ1-2
d_call: TRBD1
clone_size: NA
v_call: TRBV5-4
cdr3_aa: CASSPDRAWGYGYTF
cdr3_nt: TGTGCCAGCAGTCCTGACAGGGCCTGGGGCTATGGCTACACCTTC

j_call: TRBJ1-2
d_call: NA
clone_size: NA
v_call: TRBV19
cdr3_aa: CASSIPTVAAFYGYTF
cdr3_nt: TGTGCCAGTAGTATTCCGACAGTGGCGGCTTTCTATGGCTACACCTTC

j_call: TRBJ1-2
d_call: NA
clone_size: NA
v_call: TRBV7-2
cdr3_aa: CASSSGIYGYTF
cdr3_nt: TGTGCCAGCAGCTCAGGGATCTATGGCTACACCTTC

j_call: TRBJ2-7
d_call: TRBD1
clone_size: once
v_call: TRBV30
cdr3_aa: CAWRPGGREQYF
cdr3_nt: TGTGCCTGGAGACCAGGGGGCAGGGAGCAGTACTTC

j_call: TRBJ1-5
d_call: TRBD1
clone_size: NA
v_call: TRBV5-1
cdr3_aa: CASFRSGTGVPNQPQHF
cdr3_nt: TGCGCCAGCTTCCGAAGCGGGACAGGGGTTCCCAATCAGCCCCAGCATTTT

j_call: TRBJ2-1
d_call: TRBD2
clone_size: NA
v_call: TRBV4-1
cdr3_aa: CASSQAVRLAGVDEQFF
cdr3_nt: TGCGCCAGCAGCCAAGCCGTAAGACTAGCGGGAGTAGATGAGCAGTTCTTC

j_call: TRBJ2-4
d_call: TRBD2
clone_size: NA
v_call: TRBV6-5
cdr3_aa: CASSYSGTSGPQYF
cdr3_nt: TGTGCCAGCAGTTACTCCGGGACTAGCGGTCCCCAGTACTTC

j_call: TRBJ2-2
d_call: TRBD2
clone_size: NA
v_call: TRBV19
cdr3_aa: CASSIGTSGSPTGELFF
cdr3_nt: TGTGCCAGTAGTATCGGGACTAGCGGGAGTCCCACCGGGGAGCTGTTTTTT

j_call: TRBJ1-2
d_call: NA
clone_size: NA
v_call: TRBV28
cdr3_aa: CASSFNGWWGYTF
cdr3_nt: TGTGCCAGCAGTTTTAACGGGTGGTGGGGCTACACCTTC

j_call: TRBJ1-4
d_call: NA
clone_size: few
v_call: TRBV6-1
cdr3_aa: CASSAGDGEKLFF
cdr3_nt: TGTGCCAGCAGTGCCGGGGACGGCGAAAAACTGTTTTTT